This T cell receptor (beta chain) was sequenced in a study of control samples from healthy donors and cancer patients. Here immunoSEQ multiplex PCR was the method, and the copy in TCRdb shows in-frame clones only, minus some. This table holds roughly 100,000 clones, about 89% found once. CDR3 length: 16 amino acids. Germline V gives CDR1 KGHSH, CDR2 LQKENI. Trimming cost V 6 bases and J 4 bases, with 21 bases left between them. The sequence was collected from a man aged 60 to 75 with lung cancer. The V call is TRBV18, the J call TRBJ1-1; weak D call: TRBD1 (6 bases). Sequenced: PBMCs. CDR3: CASSPQGIAATTEAFF. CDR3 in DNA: TGTGCCAGCTCCCCCCAGGGGATTGCTGCGACCACTGAAGCTTTCTTT.